This paragraph reports one T cell receptor (beta chain). No antigen is known for it. These data come from a study of OX40 agonist ivuxolimab in advanced cancers. Regarding the study as a whole: Dose levels from 0.1 to 3.0 mg/kg saw CD4+ and CD8+ blood T cells expand clonally by week 6.

Here immunoSEQ multiplex PCR was the method, and the copy in TCRdb shows in-frame clones only, minus some. This table has about 31,000 clones, 88% appearing once. This sample comprised CD4+ or CD8+ T cells sorted from blood, obtained in a trial of the OX40 agonist ivuxolimab. This TCR was sampled from an adult with an advanced solid tumor such as melanoma, head and neck, liver or kidney cancer.

The CDR3 is CASSPSPGQPQHF. The DNA of the CDR3 is TGTGCCAGCAGCCCCAGTCCTGGCCAGCCCCAGCATTTT. The chain joins TRBV9 to TRBJ1-5; D is unclear. The CDR3 sequence is 13 residues long. CDR1 and CDR2 from the germline V gene are SGDLS and YYNGEE. V was pared by 4 bases and J by 7 bases, with 12 bases between.